This passage covers 8 T cell receptor beta chains from one sample sequenced in a study of T cell responses to AZD1222 COVID-19 vaccine. Sequencing used immunoSEQ multiplex PCR; TCRdb keeps in-frame clones, though not all of them. Here the sample spans some 120,000 clones, about 90% being singletons. Sample: peripheral blood, taken on day 0 of AZD1222 vaccination. The receptors come from an adult in good health.

This sequence joins TRBV5-4 and TRBJ1-4, with TRBD1 identical over 7 bases. Unmatched junction bases numbered 7, after V lost 1 base and J lost 4 bases. The CDR3 contains 16 residues. CDR1 and CDR2 from the germline V gene are SGHNT and YYREEE (reference sequence). The CDR3 sequence: CASSLSTGAGNEKLFF. The CDR3 DNA reads as TGTGCCAGCAGCTTGAGTACAGGGGCGGGTAATGAAAAACTGTTTTTT.

The CDR3 loop is CASSLRTGGRDEQYF. Here the CDR3 DNA reads TGTGCCAGCAGCTTACGGACAGGGGGCAGAGACGAGCAGTACTTC. This sequence joins TRBV7-6 and TRBJ2-7, with 11 bases matching TRBD1. Unmatched junction bases numbered 5, after V lost 2 bases and J lost 5 bases. This CDR3 spans 15 amino acids. The V gene's germline CDR1 is SGHVS and CDR2 FNYEAQ.

This sequence joins TRBV19 and TRBJ2-1; no clear D gene. From germline, CDR1 is LNHDA and CDR2 SQIVND (reference sequence). Trimming removed 5 bases at V and 6 bases at J, with 14 bases between. This CDR3 is built from 14 residues. This chain's CDR3 is CASSVLIQTNEQFF. CDR3 nucleotide sequence: TGTGCCAGTAGTGTCCTCATCCAGACCAATGAGCAGTTCTTC.

This clone has only a few counts. The chain uses TRBV7-2 and TRBJ2-7; D is possibly TRBD2 (5 bases). Trimming pared 1 base from V and 6 bases from J, leaving 10 bases between. The CDR3 extends over 13 amino acids. CDR1 and CDR2 (germline): SGHTA, FQGNSA. For the CDR3, the DNA is TGTGCCAGCAGCTTAGACTTTGAGGGCGAGCAGTACTTC. Translating it yields CASSLDFEGEQYF.

The chain is built from TRBV14 and TRBJ2-3, with D possibly matching TRBD1 (5 bases). V dropped 0 bases and J dropped 0 bases, with 13 bases sitting between them. Looked up from germline, CDR1 is SGHDN and CDR2 is FVKESK. The CDR3 sequence is 17 residues long. The CDR3 loop is CASSQDPATVSTDTQYF. The DNA of the CDR3 is TGTGCCAGCAGCCAAGATCCGGCGACAGTGAGCACAGATACGCAGTATTTT.

V usage is TRBV5-6 and J usage is TRBJ2-5, with D perhaps TRBD1 (5 bases). CDR3 size: 14 residues. V lost 0 bases to trimming and J lost 4 bases, with 10 bases between them. Germline CDR1 SGHDT, CDR2 YYEEEE. CDR3 residues: CASSLGQGRETQYF. The CDR3 coding sequence is TGTGCCAGCAGCTTGGGGCAGGGTCGAGAGACCCAGTACTTC.

The rearrangement links TRBV18 to TRBJ1-1, with D possibly matching TRBD1 (5 bases). The CDR3 sequence is 17 residues long. The germline gives CDR1 KGHSH, CDR2 LQKENI. Trimming stripped 0 bases from V and 3 bases from J, with 17 bases between. CDR3 region: CASSPPSLGESHTEAFF. Here the CDR3 DNA reads TGTGCCAGCTCACCACCTTCTTTGGGGGAGTCGCACACTGAAGCTTTCTTT.

This chain connects TRBV5-1 to TRBJ2-2; D gene uncertain. The germline V gene encodes CDR1 SGHRS and CDR2 YFSETQ. The CDR3 consists of 15 residues. V was cut by 3 bases and J by 1 base, with 10 bases left in between. CDR3 sequence reads: CASSSQTRNTGELFF. The CDR3 coding sequence is TGCGCCAGCAGCTCACAAACAAGGAACACCGGGGAGCTGTTTTTT.